These 14 T cell receptor beta chains share one sample of origin, sequenced in a study of T cell responses to AZD1222 COVID-19 vaccine. TCRdb's table, derived via immunoSEQ multiplex PCR, lists solely in-frame clones and lacks some. The table shows 75,000 to 95,000 clones, with 85% occurring only once. This material consisted of peripheral blood, taken 28 days after the second AZD1222 dose. The receptors come from an adult who received the AZD1222 COVID-19 vaccine.

CDR3 amino acids: CASSQNTGNTEAFF. CDR3 bases: TGCGCCAGCAGCCAAAATACAGGGAACACTGAAGCTTTCTTT. The chain employs TRBV5-1 and TRBJ1-1, with a possible D match to TRBD1 (5 bases). The V and J ends lost 4 bases and 1 base respectively, with 11 bases between them. The CDR3 is 14 amino acids. CDR1 is SGHRS, CDR2 YFSETQ, per germline. The entire variable domain, with the rest obtained from reference TRBV5-1 and TRBJ1-1, is as follows: KAGVTQTPRYLIKTRGQQVTLSCSPISGHRSVSWYQQTPGQGLQFLFEYFSETQRNKGNFPGRFSGRQFSNSRSEMNVSTLELGDSALYLCASSQNTGNTEAFFGQGTRLTVV.

The chain recombines TRBV28 with TRBJ1-2, with 7 bases matching TRBD1. The CDR3 spans 14 residues. Per the germline V gene, CDR1 is MDHEN and CDR2 is SYDVKM. Unmatched junction bases numbered 3, after V lost 3 bases and J lost 2 bases. The CDR3 nucleotides read TGTGCCAGCAGTTTCATGGACAGGAACTATGGCTACACCTTC. Translated: CASSFMDRNYGYTF.

V and J are TRBV19 and TRBJ1-1, with unresolved D. The CDR3 contains 13 residues. Germline V gives CDR1 LNHDA, CDR2 SQIVND (reference sequence). With 3 bases removed from V and 1 base from J, the gap between germline ends came to 6 bases. CDR3 protein: CASSMMGNTEAFF. DNA of the CDR3: TGTGCCAGTAGTATGATGGGGAACACTGAAGCTTTCTTT.

The rearrangement uses TRBV4-1 and TRBJ1-1; unclear D gene. The germline gives CDR1 MGHRA, CDR2 YSYEKL. This CDR3 is built from 12 residues. Between the trimmed V and J ends, which lost 1 base and 4 bases, there was a span of 4 bases. CDR3 in amino acids: CASSQGFTEAFF. DNA of the CDR3: TGCGCCAGCAGCCAAGGGTTCACTGAAGCTTTCTTT.

The chain employs TRBV24-1 and TRBJ2-1, with D perhaps being TRBD1 or TRBD2 (5 bases each). CDR1 and CDR2 (germline): KGHDR, SFDVKD. The CDR3 contains 14 residues. V lost 0 bases to trimming and J lost 6 bases, with 8 bases between them. The CDR3 DNA is TGTGCCACCAGTGATTTGTCGGGACGCAATGAGCAGTTCTTC. Protein: CATSDLSGRNEQFF.

The chain recombines TRBV29-1 with TRBJ1-1; weak D call: TRBD1 (5 bases). Germline-derived CDR1 and CDR2 are SQVTM and ANQGSEA. Trimming removed 7 bases from V and 4 bases from J, with 19 bases in between. CDR3 size: 14 residues. CDR3 residues: CSAWDFEFGTEAFF. The CDR3, as DNA: TGCAGCGCATGGGACTTCGAATTCGGCACTGAAGCTTTCTTT.

The chain links TRBV7-6 to TRBJ1-1; D is undetermined. Per the germline V gene, CDR1 is SGHVS and CDR2 is FNYEAQ. V dropped 5 bases and J dropped 4 bases, with 17 bases sitting between them. This CDR3 is built from 15 residues. The CDR3, as DNA: TGTGCCAGCAGCGAGACCTGGGGTAGCCGCACTGAAGCTTTCTTT. Protein product: CASSETWGSRTEAFF. The full variable domain, its missing parts supplied by reference TRBV7-6 and TRBJ1-1, is GAGVSQSPRYKVTKRGQDVALRCDPISGHVSLYWYRQALGQGPEFLTYFNYEAQQDKSGLPNDRFSAERPEGSISTLTIQRTEQRDSAMYRCASSETWGSRTEAFFGQGTRLTVV.

V and J are TRBV28 and TRBJ1-5; D perhaps matches TRBD1 (5 bases). Deletions cut 7 bases from V and 2 bases from J, with 12 bases between. Germline V lookup: CDR1 MDHEN, CDR2 SYDVKM. The CDR3 has 14 amino acids. CDR3 in DNA: TGTGCCAGCACCACCTGGGGGGGCAATCAGCCCCAGCATTTT. Translating gives CASTTWGGNQPQHF.

The gene calls are TRBV2 and TRBJ2-7; tentative D call: TRBD2 (5 bases). The V and J ends lost 6 bases and 7 bases respectively, with 7 bases between them. Germline V gene sequence: CDR1 SNHLY, CDR2 FYNNEI. CDR3 length: 10 residues. CDR3 loop: CASRRVEQYF. CDR3 bases: TGTGCCAGCAGGAGGGTGGAGCAGTACTTC.

V and J are TRBV11-3 and TRBJ2-1; TRBD2 matches 9 bases. The germline gives CDR1 SGHNT, CDR2 YENEEA. Trimming took 1 base from V and 12 from J; bases not matched to a gene: 1. The CDR3 is made up of 12 amino acids. CDR3 sequence reads: CASSLGSGGQFF. The CDR3 DNA reads TGTGCCAGCAGCTTAGGTAGCGGGGGGCAGTTCTTC.

The chain employs TRBV5-1 and TRBJ2-7; TRBD2 matches at 8 bases. The CDR3 totals 14 residues. The germline CDR1 and CDR2 sequences are SGHRS and YFSETQ. J gave up 6 bases and V 5 bases, and 10 bases lay outside the gene matches. CDR3 loop: CASRMRGAIGEQYF. In DNA form, the CDR3 reads TGCGCCAGCAGAATGCGGGGGGCAATTGGCGAGCAGTACTTC.

This chain links TRBV5-1 with TRBJ1-2; D is unresolved. The CDR3 runs to 12 residues. V lost 0 bases, J lost 7 bases, and 7 bases lay in between. The V gene's germline CDR1 is SGHRS and CDR2 YFSETQ. The CDR3 sequence: CASSLDSVGYTF. The CDR3 DNA is TGCGCCAGCAGCTTGGATTCCGTTGGCTACACCTTC.

V is TRBV7-8 and J is TRBJ1-3, with TRBD1 matching 7 bases. CDR1 SGHVS and CDR2 FQNEAQ come from the germline V gene. The J segment lost 2 bases and the V segment lost 8 bases, leaving 9 bases of the junction unmatched. The CDR3 is made up of 15 amino acids. The CDR3 region has the DNA TGTGCCAGCCGAGTCCGTGGGACAGCTGGAAACACCATATATTTT. Protein: CASRVRGTAGNTIYF.

The chain carries TRBV4-2 and TRBJ2-1; D may match TRBD1 or TRBD2 (6 bases each). Trimming left V 0 bases short and J 4 bases short, with 16 bases between. Germline assignment: CDR1 LGHNA and CDR2 YNFKEQ. The CDR3 totals 17 residues. This chain's CDR3 is CASSQDHGGPPYNEQFF. CDR3 DNA: TGTGCCAGCAGCCAAGATCACGGGGGCCCTCCTTACAATGAGCAGTTCTTC.